The 28 T cell receptor beta chains reported below all come from one sample, sequenced in a study of blood T cell repertoires in COVID-19. Data came from immunoSEQ multiplex PCR; TCRdb stores just in-frame clones and leaves some out. This table holds approximately 250,000 clones, approximately 84% found once. The sequencing sample was made of PBMCs or T cells enriched from blood (not recorded which). The receptors here all came from a man between 35 and 55 years old who had recovered from COVID-19.

The gene calls are TRBV27 and TRBJ2-7; 8 nucleotides match TRBD2. The germline V gene has CDR1 MNHEY and CDR2 SMNVEV (reference sequence). Losses at the gene ends were 6 bases for V and 5 bases for J; bases not matched to a gene: 6. The CDR3 covers 13 residues. The DNA for the CDR3 is TGTGCCAGCAGACCGGGACTAGAGAACGAGCAGTACTTC. It translates to CASRPGLENEQYF.

This clone appeared a single time. The chain joins TRBV18 to TRBJ2-1; 14 bases line up with TRBD2. The CDR3 has 19 residues. Germline V gene sequence: CDR1 KGHSH, CDR2 LQKENI. Trimming at V came to 6 bases and at J to 2 bases, leaving 12 bases not matched to a gene. This CDR3 reads CASSLPGLAGEGTYNEQFF. In DNA, the CDR3 is TGTGCCAGCTCCCTCCCGGGACTAGCGGGAGAAGGGACCTACAATGAGCAGTTCTTC.

The J gene is TRBJ1-3, the V gene TRBV7-2; 7 nucleotides match TRBD1. The CDR3 loop spans 16 amino acids. Trimming cost V 4 bases and J 4 bases; bases outside gene matches: 10. Germline values: CDR1 SGHTA, CDR2 FQGNSA. CDR3 in amino acids: CASSSRQGAGGNTIYF. The CDR3 nucleotides read TGTGCCAGCAGCTCGAGACAGGGCGCGGGAGGAAACACCATATATTTT.

The chain couples TRBV19 to TRBJ1-2; 7 positions agree with TRBD1. The V and J ends lost 6 bases and 4 bases, in that order; junction bases with no gene match: 11. Germline V gene lookup returns CDR1 LNHDA and CDR2 SQIVND (reference sequence). The CDR3 runs 15 residues. The CDR3 DNA reads as TGTGCCAGTAGCACTACAGGGGTCGGTAGCTATGGCTACACCTTC. Its protein is CASSTTGVGSYGYTF.

The rearrangement joins TRBV7-8 to TRBJ2-1; 11 nucleotides line up with TRBD2. The V segment lost 1 base and the J segment 4 bases; nucleotides outside the gene matches: 3. Germline V gene lookup returns CDR1 SGHVS and CDR2 FQNEAQ. This CDR3 is built from 16 residues. In DNA, the CDR3 is TGTGCCAGCAGCTTAGTAGGGACTAGCGGTTACAATGAGCAGTTCTTC. It encodes CASSLVGTSGYNEQFF.

The gene calls are TRBV29-1 and TRBJ2-1; no clear D. The CDR3 consists of 11 residues. Germline V gene data show CDR1 as SQVTM and CDR2 as ANQGSEA. The V end was cut by 5 bases, the J end by 5 bases, with 7 bases between. CDR3 sequence (DNA): TGCAGCGTTTACACTAACAATGAGCAGTTCTTC. Translation gives CSVYTNNEQFF.

The chain joins TRBV7-8 to TRBJ2-3; D perhaps matches TRBD2 (6 bases). Germline values: CDR1 SGHVS, CDR2 FQNEAQ. This CDR3 comprises 17 residues. V lost 5 bases to trimming and J lost 6 bases, with 24 bases between them. Here the CDR3 reads CASSLLNGGGLADTQYF. In DNA form, the CDR3 reads TGTGCCAGCAGCCTACTGAACGGGGGTGGGCTGGCGGATACGCAGTATTTT.

The chain recombines TRBV9 with TRBJ2-7; 7 bases are shared with TRBD1. The V gene's germline CDR1 is SGDLS and CDR2 YYNGEE. CDR3 length equals 14 residues. V shed 0 bases and J 2 bases; nucleotides not matched to a gene: 2. CDR3 bases: TGTGCCAGCAGCGTAGAGGGACAGACCTACGAGCAGTACTTC. It specifies CASSVEGQTYEQYF.

The V call is TRBV15, the J call TRBJ1-4; 7 bases are a match to TRBD1. Germline CDR1 and CDR2: LNHNV and YYDKDF (reference sequence). The CDR3 extends over 11 amino acids. The trim removed 5 bases at V and 12 bases at J, leaving 3 bases unmatched. The DNA for the CDR3 is TGTGCCACCAGCGGCGGGACAGAACTGTTTTTT. Encoded protein: CATSGGTELFF. Drawing the rest from reference TRBV15 and TRBJ1-4, the complete variable domain is DAMVIQNPRYQVTQFGKPVTLSCSQTLNHNVMYWYQQKSSQAPKLLFHYYDKDFNNEADTPDNFQSRRPNTSFCFLDIRSPGLGDTAMYLCATSGGTELFFGSGTQLSVL.

The chain recombines TRBV2 with TRBJ2-2, with D perhaps matching TRBD2 (5 bases). V was clipped by 7 bases and J by 3 bases, with 15 bases between them. The CDR3 length is 15 residues. Germline V lookup: CDR1 SNHLY, CDR2 FYNNEI. In DNA form, the CDR3 reads TGTGCCAGCAAGCTCGGCGCGCGGGACACCGGGGAGCTGTTTTTT. Translation gives CASKLGARDTGELFF.

There are a few counts of this clone. The chain is built from TRBV19 and TRBJ2-1; TRBD1 might be the D (6 bases). The CDR3 is 14 residues long. The V and J ends lost 2 bases and 10 bases respectively, with 15 bases between them. The germline V gene encodes CDR1 LNHDA and CDR2 SQIVND (reference sequence). The CDR3 DNA is TGTGCCAGTAGTATACTGGGGGCCGGACCCGAGCAGTTCTTC. Translating gives CASSILGAGPEQFF. Complete variable domain (other parts from reference TRBV19 and TRBJ2-1): DGGITQSPKYLFRKEGQNVTLSCEQNLNHDAMYWYRQDPGQGLRLIYYSQIVNDFQKGDIAEGYSVSREKKESFPLTVTSAQKNPTAFYLCASSILGAGPEQFFGPGTRLTVL.

DNA for the CDR3: TGTGCCAGCAGAGACGGGGGTCGAGGCAATCAGCCCCAGCATTTT. Its protein is CASRDGGRGNQPQHF. The chain uses TRBV6-1 and TRBJ1-5, with TRBD1 as a possible D gene (5 bases). The CDR3 is made up of 15 amino acids. V lost 6 bases, J lost 2 bases, and 14 bases lay in between. The germline CDR1 and CDR2 sequences are MNHNS and SASEGT.

This clone turned up a few times. V gene TRBV6-5 combines with J gene TRBJ1-1; a weak D match, TRBD1 (6 bases). In germline, CDR1 is MNHEY, CDR2 SVGAGI. Trimming took off 8 bases at V and 1 base at J, with 14 bases between the two ends. The length of the CDR3 is 14 residues. The CDR3: CASGSPGQNTEAFF. The CDR3, as DNA: TGTGCCAGCGGGTCCCCGGGACAGAACACTGAAGCTTTCTTT.

This clone was seen a single time. This chain uses TRBV27 with TRBJ1-1; D unresolved. CDR1 MNHEY and CDR2 SMNVEV come from the germline V gene (reference sequence). This CDR3 has 13 amino acids. V gave up 1 base and J gave up 7 bases, with 10 bases separating them. In nucleotides, the CDR3 is TGTGCCAGCAGTTTATTTGCCGAGGGTGAAGCTTTCTTT. Its translation: CASSLFAEGEAFF.

This rearrangement joins TRBV6-5 to TRBJ2-5; TRBD1 matches at 7 bases. Germline CDR1 reads MNHEY; CDR2 reads SVGAGI. Trimming removed 5 bases from V and 5 bases from J; junction bases left unmatched: 5. This CDR3 has 13 residues. The CDR3 protein is CASSTTGDETQYF. CDR3 DNA sequence: TGTGCCAGCAGTACAACAGGGGATGAGACCCAGTACTTC.

J is TRBJ2-7 and V is TRBV6-5, with a tentative D call TRBD1 (5 bases). CDR1 is MNHEY, CDR2 SVGAGI, per germline. V lost 6 bases and J 3 bases, leaving 18 bases between the germline ends. The CDR3 has 15 residues. CDR3 region: CASSPASAQGYEQYF. CDR3 bases: TGTGCCAGCAGCCCCGCGTCGGCCCAGGGCTACGAGCAGTACTTC.

CDR3 protein: CASSAYVPGQGIHPYQPQHF. The CDR3 nucleotides read TGTGCCAGCAGTGCCTACGTCCCGGGACAGGGAATTCACCCCTATCAGCCCCAGCATTTT. The chain recombines TRBV2 with TRBJ1-5; 9 nucleotides align to TRBD1. Trimming took 4 bases from V and 5 from J; bases not matched to a gene: 21. This CDR3 spans 20 amino acids. Germline V lookup: CDR1 SNHLY, CDR2 FYNNEI.

The chain carries TRBV5-1 and TRBJ2-7; D not certain. This CDR3 comprises 13 residues. V was clipped by 1 base and J by 2 bases, with 7 bases between them. CDR1 is SGHRS, CDR2 YFSETQ, per germline. In DNA form, the CDR3 reads TGCGCCAGCAGCTTGAGAGCTCCCTACGAGCAGTACTTC. Translation: CASSLRAPYEQYF.

The chain is built from TRBV2 and TRBJ1-5, with D unresolved. This CDR3 contains 14 residues. V gave up 7 bases and J gave up 2 bases, with 12 bases separating them. CDR1 and CDR2 (germline): SNHLY, FYNNEI. CDR3 loop: CASNLNRGNQPQHF. CDR3 coding DNA: TGTGCCAGCAACCTAAACCGGGGCAATCAGCCCCAGCATTTT.

The table lists this clone with a few counts. The J gene is TRBJ1-2, the V gene TRBV5-1, with 7 bases aligning to TRBD1. The CDR3 has 13 residues. V was pared by 3 bases and J by 10 bases, with 9 bases of the junction left unmatched. Germline loops: CDR1 SGHRS, CDR2 YFSETQ. CDR3 protein: CASSSLEGQIYTF. The CDR3, as DNA: TGCGCCAGCAGCTCCTTGGAGGGACAGATCTACACCTTC.

V is TRBV2 and J is TRBJ2-4; 8 bases align to TRBD2. The CDR3 covers 13 residues. From germline, CDR1 is SNHLY and CDR2 FYNNEI. Trimming took 1 base from V and 12 from J; bases not matched to a gene: 5. CDR3 sequence (DNA): TGTGCCAGCAGTGAAGACGGCGGGGGGACTCAGTACTTC. Translation: CASSEDGGGTQYF.

V is TRBV2 and J is TRBJ1-5; the match to TRBD1 covers 11 bases. The CDR3 has 14 residues. The germline CDR1 and CDR2 sequences are SNHLY and FYNNEI. The ends lost 6 bases at V and 6 bases at J; junction bases unmatched: 4. As DNA, the CDR3 is TGTGCCAGCAGCCGGACAGGGGGCCGTCAGCCCCAGCATTTT. Its translation is CASSRTGGRQPQHF.

The genes are TRBV10-3 and TRBJ1-4; TRBD1 is a possible D gene (5 bases). The CDR3 is 14 amino acids. The germline V gene encodes CDR1 ENHRY and CDR2 SYGVKD. Trimming left V 10 bases short and J 7 bases short, with 19 bases between. The CDR3 region has the DNA TGTGCCACCAATCACGGGCAGGGAAGTGAAAAACTGTTTTTT. Protein: CATNHGQGSEKLFF.

The chain couples TRBV15 to TRBJ1-1; possibly TRBD1 for D (6 bases). The V gene's germline CDR1 is LNHNV and CDR2 YYDKDF (reference sequence). The CDR3 length is 12 residues. Trimming stripped 4 bases from V and 5 bases from J, with 8 bases between. CDR3 nucleotides: TGTGCCACCAGCAACAGGGATACTGAAGCTTTCTTT. This gives the protein CATSNRDTEAFF.

This rearrangement joins TRBV5-6 to TRBJ1-6, with D perhaps TRBD1 (5 bases). CDR1 and CDR2 from the germline V gene are SGHDT and YYEEEE. The V end was cut by 0 bases, the J end by 0 bases, with 7 bases between. CDR3 length: 16 residues. CDR3 sequence: CASSLAQGSYNSPLHF. As DNA, the CDR3 is TGTGCCAGCAGCTTGGCCCAGGGCTCCTATAATTCACCCCTCCACTTT.

In the case of this clone: A read error may be the cause here, since a much bigger clone is one base away. V gene TRBV27 combines with J gene TRBJ1-6; 7 bases are shared with TRBD1. V gave up 5 bases and J gave up 5 bases; unmatched junction bases: 3. This CDR3 comprises 14 residues. CDR1 and CDR2 from the germline V gene are MNHEY and SMNVEV (reference sequence). The CDR3 is CASSTGTDNSPLHF. CDR3 DNA sequence: TGTGCCAGCAGTACCGGGACAGATAATTCACCCCTCCACTTT.

V gene TRBV5-4 combines with J gene TRBJ2-5; D is ambiguous. Germline V gives CDR1 SGHNT, CDR2 YYREEE (reference sequence). The CDR3 is made up of 16 amino acids. V lost 4 bases to trimming and J lost 0 bases, with 16 bases between them. CDR3 nucleotides: TGTGCCAGCAGCCCTTCAAGCCAGGTGTACCAAGAGACCCAGTACTTC. Amino acid sequence: CASSPSSQVYQETQYF. The full variable domain, with the rest looked up from reference TRBV5-4 and TRBJ2-5, is ETGVTQSPTHLIKTRGQQVTLRCSSQSGHNTVSWYQQALGQGPQFIFQYYREEENGRGNFPPRFSGLQFPNYSSELNVNALELDDSALYLCASSPSSQVYQETQYFGPGTRLLVL.

V is TRBV28 and J is TRBJ1-1, with D possibly matching TRBD1 (5 bases). Looked up from germline, CDR1 is MDHEN and CDR2 is SYDVKM. The germline V and J ends were trimmed by 7 bases and 7 bases, with 16 bases remaining between them. This CDR3 has 13 residues. CDR3 DNA sequence: TGTGCCAGCATTAGGGGCCAGCGGGGTGAAGCTTTCTTT. Translated, it gives CASIRGQRGEAFF.